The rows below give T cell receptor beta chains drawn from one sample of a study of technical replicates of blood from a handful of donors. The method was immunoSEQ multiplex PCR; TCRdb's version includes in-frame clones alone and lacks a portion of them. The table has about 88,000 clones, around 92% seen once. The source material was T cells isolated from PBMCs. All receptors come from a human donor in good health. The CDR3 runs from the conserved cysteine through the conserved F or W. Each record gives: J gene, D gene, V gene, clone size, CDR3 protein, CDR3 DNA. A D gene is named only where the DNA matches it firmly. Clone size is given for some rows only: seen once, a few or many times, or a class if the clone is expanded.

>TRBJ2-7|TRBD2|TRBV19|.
CASSPGLAGGTYYEQYF
TGTGCCAGTAGCCCCGGACTAGCGGGGGGTACGTACTACGAGCAGTACTTC
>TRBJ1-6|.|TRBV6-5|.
CASSYQPGFYNSPLHF
TGTGCCAGCAGTTACCAGCCGGGGTTCTATAATTCACCCCTCCACTTT
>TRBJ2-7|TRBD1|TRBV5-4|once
CASSGTATYEQYF
TGTGCCAGCAGCGGGACAGCAACCTACGAGCAGTACTTC
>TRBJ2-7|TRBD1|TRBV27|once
CASSFFPRTGGSYEQYF
TGTGCCAGCAGTTTCTTCCCGCGGACAGGGGGCTCCTACGAGCAGTACTTC
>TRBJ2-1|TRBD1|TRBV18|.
CASSLRQGTYNEQFF
TGTGCCAGCTCATTACGACAGGGGACCTACAATGAGCAGTTCTTC
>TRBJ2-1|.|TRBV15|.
CATSREEEQFF
TGTGCCACCAGCAGAGAGGAGGAGCAGTTCTTC
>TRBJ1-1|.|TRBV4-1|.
CASSRGQHMNTEAFF
TGCGCCAGCAGCAGAGGACAGCACATGAACACTGAAGCTTTCTTT
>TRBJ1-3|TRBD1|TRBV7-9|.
CASSLPQGAGNTIYF
TGTGCCAGCAGCTTACCACAGGGGGCTGGAAACACCATATATTTT
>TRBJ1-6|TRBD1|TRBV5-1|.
CASSLSGRGLSYNSPLHF
TGCGCCAGCAGCTTGTCCGGCAGGGGGCTTTCCTATAATTCACCCCTCCACTTT
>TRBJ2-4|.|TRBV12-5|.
CASASGIAKNIQYF
TGTGCTAGTGCCTCGGGTATAGCCAAAAACATTCAGTACTTC
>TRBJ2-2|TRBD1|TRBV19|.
CASSVRQGPTGELFF
TGTGCCAGTAGTGTTCGACAGGGACCCACCGGGGAGCTGTTTTTT
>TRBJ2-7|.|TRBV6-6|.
CASKSGWEQYF
TGTGCCAGCAAAAGCGGTTGGGAGCAGTACTTC
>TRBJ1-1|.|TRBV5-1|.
CASSLLGYGVNTEAFF
TGCGCCAGCAGCTTGTTAGGTTACGGGGTGAACACTGAAGCTTTCTTT
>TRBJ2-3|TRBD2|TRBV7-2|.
CASSLAMSGGRDTQYF
TGTGCCAGCAGCTTAGCGATGAGCGGGGGGCGCGATACGCAGTATTTT
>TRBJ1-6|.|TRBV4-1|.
CASSQPGRAGNSPLHF
TGCGCCAGCAGCCAACCCGGGCGGGCAGGAAATTCACCCCTCCACTTT
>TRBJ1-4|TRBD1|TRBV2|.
CASNEGQGEKLFF
TGTGCCAGCAACGAGGGACAGGGTGAAAAACTGTTTTTT
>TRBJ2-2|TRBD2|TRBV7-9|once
CASSPTSGGAGGELFF
TGTGCCAGCAGTCCGACTAGCGGGGGGGCCGGCGGGGAGCTGTTTTTT
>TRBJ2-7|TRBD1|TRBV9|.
CASSVAETGFYEQYF
TGTGCCAGCAGCGTAGCTGAGACAGGGTTCTACGAGCAGTACTTC
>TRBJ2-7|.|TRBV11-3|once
CASSFYRGYEQYF
TGTGCCAGCAGCTTCTATAGAGGCTACGAGCAGTACTTC
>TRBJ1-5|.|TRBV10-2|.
CARHLPNQPQHF
TGCGCCAGACATTTACCCAATCAGCCCCAGCATTTT
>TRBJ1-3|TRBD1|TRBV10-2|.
CAISGGNSGNTIYF
TGCGCCATCTCAGGGGGCAACTCTGGAAACACCATATATTTT
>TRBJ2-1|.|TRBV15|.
CATSRDLSRYEQFF
TGTGCCACCAGCAGAGATCTTAGTCGGTATGAGCAGTTCTTC
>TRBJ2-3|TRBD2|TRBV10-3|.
CAINGLAGGPRDTQYF
TGTGCCATCAACGGACTAGCGGGAGGGCCGAGGGATACGCAGTATTTT
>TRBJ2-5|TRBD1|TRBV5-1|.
CASSVQGREETQYF
TGCGCCAGCAGCGTACAGGGGCGAGAAGAGACCCAGTACTTC
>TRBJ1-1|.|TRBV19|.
CASSIGLVGATEAFF
TGTGCCAGTAGTATAGGGCTTGTGGGGGCCACTGAAGCTTTCTTT
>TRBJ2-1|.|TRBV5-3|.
CAGRQGLLNEQFF
TGTGCCGGTCGGCAGGGGCTTTTGAATGAGCAGTTCTTC
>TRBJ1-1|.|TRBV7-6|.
CASSLVRAGPMNTEAFF
TGTGCCAGCAGCTTAGTGAGAGCAGGGCCAATGAACACTGAAGCTTTCTTT
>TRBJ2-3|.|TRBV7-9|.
CASSGTNTQYF
TGTGCCAGCAGCGGCACAAATACGCAGTATTTT
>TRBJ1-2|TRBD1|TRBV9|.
CASSLRTGDGYTF
TGTGCCAGCAGCCTCCGGACAGGGGATGGCTACACCTTC
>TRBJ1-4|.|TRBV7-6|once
CASSLEAGGKLFF
TGTGCCAGCAGCTTAGAAGCTGGAGGAAAACTGTTTTTT
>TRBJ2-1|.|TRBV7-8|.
CASSLVLARYNEQFF
TGTGCCAGCAGCTTAGTTTTGGCTAGATACAATGAGCAGTTCTTC
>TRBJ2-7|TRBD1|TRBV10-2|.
CASSEPGQGMYEQYF
TGCGCCAGCAGTGAGCCGGGACAGGGGATGTACGAGCAGTACTTC
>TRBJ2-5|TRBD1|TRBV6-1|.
CASSDPGGGETQYF
TGTGCCAGCAGTGATCCAGGGGGCGGGGAGACCCAGTACTTC
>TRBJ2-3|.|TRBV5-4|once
CASSQGQLTDTQYF
TGTGCCAGCAGCCAAGGACAGCTCACAGATACGCAGTATTTT
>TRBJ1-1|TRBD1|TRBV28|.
CASSTADRGLRTEAFF
TGTGCCAGCAGTACGGCCGACAGGGGGCTCAGGACTGAAGCTTTCTTT
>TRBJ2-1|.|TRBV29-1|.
CSVSAQSSYNEQFF
TGCAGCGTTTCAGCGCAAAGCTCCTACAATGAGCAGTTCTTC
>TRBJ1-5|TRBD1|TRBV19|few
CASSIPGQGVSQPQHF
TGTGCCAGTAGTATACCGGGTCAGGGGGTTTCTCAGCCCCAGCATTTT
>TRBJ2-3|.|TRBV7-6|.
CASTPVVGSRTDTQYF
TGTGCCAGCACCCCTGTTGTCGGGAGCCGCACAGATACGCAGTATTTT
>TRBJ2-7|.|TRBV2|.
CATRGEALSYEQYF
TGTGCCACCCGGGGTGAGGCCCTATCCTACGAGCAGTACTTC
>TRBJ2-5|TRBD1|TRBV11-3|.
CASSQGEETQYF
TGTGCCAGCAGCCAGGGGGAGGAGACCCAGTACTTC
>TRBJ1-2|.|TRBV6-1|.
CASSLVGGGYTF
TGTGCCAGCAGTCTTGTAGGGGGTGGCTACACCTTC